This is a list of T cell receptor beta chains from one sample in a study of T-cell reconstitution after alpha-beta-depleted transplantation in children. TCRdb reprocessed the PCR reads with MiXCR, giving one entry per CDR3 protein. The sample consists of roughly 98,000 distinct CDR3 sequences, around a sixth of them appearing once. The starting material was PBMCs, mostly from graft donor cells, obtained 180 days after TCRalphabeta/CD19-depleted stem cell transplant. All receptors derive from a male patient between 2 and 10 years old who had a stem cell transplant for acute lymphoblastic leukemia, so the T cells may come from the graft donor. Each CDR3 is given without its conserved first and last residue. The D gene is left open where the match is weak.

v_call: TRBV7-2; d_call: -; cdr3_aa: ASSSQEDSPLH
v_call: TRBV10-2; d_call: -; cdr3_aa: ASMGGNTEAF
v_call: TRBV7-2; d_call: TRBD1; cdr3_aa: ASSQSGTGGRNEQF
v_call: TRBV6-5; d_call: -; cdr3_aa: ASTLLPGNTEAF
v_call: TRBV20-1; d_call: -; cdr3_aa: SASPSKGDEQY
v_call: TRBV7-8; d_call: TRBD2; cdr3_aa: ASSSTSGGAWGGEQF
v_call: TRBV5-1; d_call: -; cdr3_aa: ASSFGSGNTIY
v_call: TRBV6-2/TRBV6-3; d_call: -; cdr3_aa: ASSPGTLQETQY
v_call: TRBV13; d_call: -; cdr3_aa: ASSKGVTEKLF
v_call: TRBV29-1; d_call: -; cdr3_aa: SVQGDYYNEQF
v_call: TRBV14; d_call: TRBD2; cdr3_aa: ASSQDRVAGGSGEQF
v_call: TRBV29-1; d_call: TRBD1; cdr3_aa: SVERDRGKTEAF
v_call: TRBV6-5; d_call: -; cdr3_aa: ASSYSAANNQPQH
v_call: TRBV27; d_call: -; cdr3_aa: ASSLGPAMNTEAF
v_call: TRBV20-1; d_call: TRBD1; cdr3_aa: SATMTGQASQPQH
v_call: TRBV20-1; d_call: TRBD2; cdr3_aa: SAEGGLRTGELF
v_call: TRBV6-1; d_call: -; cdr3_aa: STTGPIDTEAF
v_call: TRBV4-2; d_call: -; cdr3_aa: ASQSGDHGYT
v_call: TRBV7-9; d_call: TRBD2; cdr3_aa: ASSFLSGGASDEQF
v_call: TRBV7-6; d_call: -; cdr3_aa: ASSLGIEAF
v_call: TRBV7-7; d_call: TRBD1; cdr3_aa: ASSQQTGSETQY
v_call: TRBV10-3; d_call: -; cdr3_aa: AISESDLSTDTQY
v_call: TRBV5-1; d_call: -; cdr3_aa: ASSLDPGLSNTIY
v_call: TRBV10-3; d_call: TRBD1; cdr3_aa: AIRIYRDRSNYGYT
v_call: TRBV12-3/TRBV12-4; d_call: -; cdr3_aa: ASSLAGTGLYSGANVLT
v_call: TRBV5-1; d_call: -; cdr3_aa: ASSLETLSGNTIY
v_call: TRBV30; d_call: TRBD1; cdr3_aa: AWSNRGNTEAF
v_call: TRBV4-1; d_call: -; cdr3_aa: ASSQGGVGEKLF